The clone carrying this T cell receptor (beta chain) was detected ten times or more. The data derive from a study of CD8 T cells in ankylosing spondylitis. CDR3 length: 17 residues. Germline assignment: CDR1 SGHRS and CDR2 YFSETQ. The V end lost 4 bases, the J end lost 6 bases, and 22 bases lay between the germline ends. Making use of molecular barcodes, quantitative 5'-RACE generated TCR beta libraries. TCRdb independently ran MiXCR on the 5' RACE reads; one entry per CDR3 protein. There are some 100,000 distinct CDR3 sequences in the sample; almost 8.5% occur only once, and approximately 9.7% lies in the top ten.

Sequenced: blood, either unsorted or a sorted T cell fraction (not recorded which). This sequence joins TRBV5-1 and TRBJ1-4, with a weak D call TRBD1 (6 bases). The sequence came from a male donor with ankylosing spondylitis or in good health (not recorded which). In DNA form, the CDR3 reads TGCGCCAGCAGCACCGTCCCTCGGGGGGGCGAGCATGAAAAACTGTTTTTT. The encoded protein is CASSTVPRGGEHEKLFF.